This passage covers 13 T cell receptor beta chains from one sample sequenced in a study of blood T cell repertoires in COVID-19. Produced via immunoSEQ multiplex PCR; TCRdb's table is partial and in-frame only. In the table there are 70,000 to 100,000 clones, roughly four fifths of which are singletons. The specimen was peripheral blood. All receptors derive from a man in his fifties with active or convalescent COVID-19.

The rearrangement links TRBV30 to TRBJ1-3, with D unclear. Deletions cut 1 base from V and 3 bases from J, with 4 bases between. CDR3 size: 12 residues. The germline CDR1 and CDR2 sequences are GTSNPN and SVGIG (reference sequence). CDR3 sequence (DNA): TGTGCCTGGAGTGAGCTTGGAAACACCATATATTTT. Amino acid sequence: CAWSELGNTIYF.

This chain joins TRBV10-1 and TRBJ2-1, with a tentative D call TRBD2 (6 bases). The germline CDR1 and CDR2 sequences are WNHNN and SYGVQD (reference sequence). The CDR3 contains 15 residues. V gave up 3 bases and J gave up 3 bases, with 12 bases separating them. The CDR3: CASSESGGNYNEQFF. The CDR3 DNA reads as TGCGCCAGCAGTGAAAGTGGAGGGAACTACAATGAGCAGTTCTTC.

This clone has only a few counts. V and J are TRBV28 and TRBJ1-2; no clear D. Trimming took 6 bases from V and 0 from J, leaving 11 bases between them. The CDR3 has 14 amino acids. The germline V gene encodes CDR1 MDHEN and CDR2 SYDVKM. In DNA form, the CDR3 reads TGTGCCAGCAGCGTAGCCAGATCTAACTATGGCTACACCTTC. Amino acids: CASSVARSNYGYTF.

The chain couples TRBV11-2 to TRBJ2-1; possible D gene TRBD1, 6 bases. Germline CDR1 is SGHAT and CDR2 is FQNNGV. Trimming took off 2 bases at V and 2 bases at J, with 10 bases between the two ends. This CDR3 spans 15 amino acids. The CDR3 DNA is TGTGCCAGCAGCTTACGGGCAGGGGCCTACAATGAGCAGTTCTTC. Translated: CASSLRAGAYNEQFF.

In its sample, this clone was seen a few times. The CDR3 loop reads CASSQNYGYTF. The CDR3 DNA is TGTGCCAGCAGCCAGAACTATGGCTACACCTTC. This rearrangement joins TRBV5-6 to TRBJ1-2; D is unresolved. This CDR3 is built from 11 residues. V was trimmed by 4 bases and J by 2 bases, leaving 3 bases between them. Germline-derived CDR1 and CDR2 are SGHDT and YYEEEE.

CDR3 sequence (DNA): TGCGCCAGCAGCGCAGTAGGAGGACAAGAGACCCAGTACTTC. Translating it yields CASSAVGGQETQYF. The chain uses TRBV5-1 and TRBJ2-5, with a weak D call TRBD2 (5 bases). Germline V gene lookup returns CDR1 SGHRS and CDR2 YFSETQ. This CDR3 has 14 residues. Trimming stripped 4 bases from V and 2 bases from J, with 12 bases between.

This sequence joins TRBV6-5 and TRBJ2-1, with D unresolved. V gave up 7 bases and J gave up 5 bases, with 18 bases separating them. The CDR3 length is 15 residues. Germline loops: CDR1 MNHEY, CDR2 SVGAGI. CDR3 residues: CASTPGQSSNNEQFF. CDR3 DNA sequence: TGTGCCAGCACCCCAGGCCAGAGTTCAAACAATGAGCAGTTCTTC.

The J gene is TRBJ1-1, the V gene TRBV30; TRBD1 aligns across 7 bases. Germline-derived CDR1 and CDR2 are GTSNPN and SVGIG (reference sequence). CDR3 size: 19 residues. Trimming at V came to 1 base and at J to 0 bases, leaving 17 bases not matched to a gene. CDR3 DNA sequence: TGTGCCTGGAGTGGGACAGGATCACGTACGAGGTTCGTGAACACTGAAGCTTTCTTT. This codes for CAWSGTGSRTRFVNTEAFF.

CDR3 residues: CASSDVGGQMREKLFF. The CDR3 coding sequence is TGTGCCAGCAGTGACGTCGGGGGACAGATGCGGGAAAAACTGTTTTTT. The chain has TRBV6-1 and TRBJ1-4, with 7 bases that match TRBD1. Looked up from germline, CDR1 is MNHNS and CDR2 is SASEGT. V trimming: 3 bases; J trimming: 8 bases; junction bases outside the gene matches: 12. CDR3 length: 16 residues.

The J gene is TRBJ2-1, the V gene TRBV28; 8 bases are shared with TRBD1. Losses at the gene ends were 5 bases for V and 2 bases for J; bases not matched to a gene: 8. There are 16 residues in the CDR3. Looked up from germline, CDR1 is MDHEN and CDR2 is SYDVKM. CDR3 DNA sequence: TGTGCCAGCAGTCTCGACAGGGGCGCTCCCTACAATGAGCAGTTCTTC. It codes for CASSLDRGAPYNEQFF.

This chain joins TRBV28 and TRBJ1-2; D uncertain. Trimming stripped 6 bases from V and 2 bases from J, with 10 bases between. The germline V gene has CDR1 MDHEN and CDR2 SYDVKM. This CDR3 contains 13 residues. The CDR3 nucleotides are TGTGCCAGCAGAAGAGGGCTCAACTATGGCTACACCTTC. Amino acids: CASRRGLNYGYTF.

This clone was detected once. The DNA for the CDR3 is TGCGCCAGCAGCTTGGGGGGACAGGCAATTAATTCACCCCTCCACTTT. Its protein is CASSLGGQAINSPLHF. The chain uses TRBV5-1 and TRBJ1-6; 8 bases match TRBD1. This CDR3 is built from 16 residues. Looked up from germline, CDR1 is SGHRS and CDR2 is YFSETQ. Trimming at V came to 0 bases and at J to 6 bases, leaving 5 bases not matched to a gene.

This clone was observed once. The chain couples TRBV4-3 to TRBJ1-1; D uncertain. The CDR3 extends over 13 amino acids. V lost 0 bases and J lost 4, with 6 bases in between. CDR1 LGHNA and CDR2 YSLEER come from the germline V gene. The CDR3 coding sequence is TGCGCCAGCAGCCAAGAAGGAGGCACTGAAGCTTTCTTT. This translates into CASSQEGGTEAFF.